This T cell receptor (beta chain) comes out of a study of a mutant IDH1 vaccine in newly diagnosed glioma. Study in general: First vaccine doses came 4-6 weeks after radiotherapy alone, or with temozolomide cycles. Males made up roughly 60% and females about 38% of treated patients, whose mean age was about 40 years.

General study points: It seemed that pseudoprogression was not linked to changes in the top peripheral T cell clonotypes.

To note about this clone: The target antigen is unknown.

This CDR3 has 20 residues. Trimming removed 2 bases from V and 0 bases from J; junction bases left unmatched: 12. Germline-derived CDR1 and CDR2 are PRHDT and FYEKMQ (reference sequence). Time point: week 23, last vaccination. In the vaccine, a single dose held 300 ug of the mutant IDH1 20-mer peptide, along with topical imiquimod. The study enrolled donors with new WHO grade 3 or 4 IDH1-mutant, ATRX-lost astrocytomas. Only in-frame clones appear in the TCRdb table, and some are missing; sequencing was by immunoSEQ multiplex PCR. The sample yields about 67,000 clones, 84% seen once. The chain joins TRBV13 to TRBJ2-1, with 11 nucleotides matching TRBD2. The sequencing here drew on PBMCs, taken from a glioma patient whose treatment included an IDH1 peptide vaccine. This receptor was identified in a man aged 18 to 30 with glioma. DNA for the CDR3: TGTGCCAGCAGCTTAATCTTTCGACTAGCGGGGAACAGCTCCTACAATGAGCAGTTCTTC. Translating gives CASSLIFRLAGNSSYNEQFF.